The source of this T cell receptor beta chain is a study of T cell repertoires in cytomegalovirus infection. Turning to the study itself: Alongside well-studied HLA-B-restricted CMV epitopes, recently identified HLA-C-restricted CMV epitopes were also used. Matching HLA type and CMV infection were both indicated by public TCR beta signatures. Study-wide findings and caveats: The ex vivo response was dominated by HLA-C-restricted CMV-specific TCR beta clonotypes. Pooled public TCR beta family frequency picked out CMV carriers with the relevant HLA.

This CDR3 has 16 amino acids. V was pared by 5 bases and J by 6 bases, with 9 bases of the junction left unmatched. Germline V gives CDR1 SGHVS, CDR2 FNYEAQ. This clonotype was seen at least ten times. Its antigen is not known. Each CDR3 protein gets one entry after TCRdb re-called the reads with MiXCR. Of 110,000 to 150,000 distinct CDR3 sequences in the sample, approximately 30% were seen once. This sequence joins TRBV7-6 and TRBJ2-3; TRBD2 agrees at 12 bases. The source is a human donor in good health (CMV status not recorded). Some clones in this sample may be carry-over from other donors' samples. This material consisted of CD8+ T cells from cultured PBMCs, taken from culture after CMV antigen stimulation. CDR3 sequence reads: CASSLTSSGGADTQYF. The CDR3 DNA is TGTGCCAGCAGCCTCACCTCTAGCGGGGGGGCCGATACGCAGTATTTT.